These 29 T cell receptor beta chains were all obtained from the same sample, sequenced in a study of cytomegalovirus exposure and HLA in healthy donors. It was with 60 Vbeta and 13 Jbeta primers that the PCR ran. Measured with immunoSEQ multiplex PCR; TCRdb has only the in-frame clones, and not every one. This repertoire shows around 100,000 clones, around 80% found once; its top ten account for around 10%. Input material: PBMCs. Receptor source: a woman aged 18-30 years in good health and CMV-seropositive.

The rearrangement links TRBV5-6 to TRBJ2-3; 10 nucleotides line up with TRBD2. Germline V lookup: CDR1 SGHDT, CDR2 YYEEEE. The CDR3 is 15 amino acids. Germline trimming cut 4 bases from V and 4 bases from J; bases unmatched to any gene: 6. CDR3 sequence: CASSTGLAIADTQYF. In DNA, the CDR3 is TGTGCCAGCAGCACGGGACTAGCGATAGCAGATACGCAGTATTTT. The whole variable domain, remainder taken from reference TRBV5-6 and TRBJ2-3, is DAGVTQSPTHLIKTRGQQVTLRCSPKSGHDTVSWYQQALGQGPQFIFQYYEEEERQRGNFPDRFSGHQFPNYSSELNVNALLLGDSALYLCASSTGLAIADTQYFGPGTRLTVL.

The chain employs TRBV27 and TRBJ2-1, with 8 nucleotides matching TRBD2. CDR3 size: 15 residues. Germline V gives CDR1 MNHEY, CDR2 SMNVEV (reference sequence). With 2 bases clipped from V and 10 bases from J, the junction kept 10 bases outside the gene matches. In DNA form, the CDR3 reads TGTGCCAGCAGTTTAAGGCTAGCGGGCCCACCGGAGCAGTTCTTC. It encodes CASSLRLAGPPEQFF.

This clone has just a few counts. This chain uses TRBV5-1 with TRBJ2-2; possible D gene TRBD1, 6 bases. Germline lookup yields CDR1 SGHRS and CDR2 YFSETQ. The CDR3 totals 15 residues. Trimming removed 2 bases from V and 0 bases from J, with 8 bases in between. The CDR3, as DNA: TGCGCCAGCAGCTTCTACAGGGCGAACACCGGGGAGCTGTTTTTT. It translates to CASSFYRANTGELFF.

The rearrangement joins TRBV27 to TRBJ1-4; no definite D call. Germline V gene data show CDR1 as MNHEY and CDR2 as SMNVEV (reference sequence). The V end was cut by 5 bases, the J end by 10 bases, with 11 bases between. The CDR3 loop spans 12 amino acids. The CDR3 coding sequence is TGTGCCAGCAGTCCCCCGCTCGGAAAACTGTTTTTT. It yields the protein CASSPPLGKLFF.

This chain uses TRBV2 with TRBJ2-7; the match to TRBD2 covers 7 bases. The V gene's germline CDR1 is SNHLY and CDR2 FYNNEI. This CDR3 spans 14 amino acids. V lost 8 bases, J lost 3 bases, and 10 bases stayed unmatched. The CDR3 protein is CASAPGLQSYEQYF. The CDR3 region has the DNA TGTGCCAGCGCCCCGGGACTACAAAGCTACGAGCAGTACTTC.

This clone was picked up a small number of times. The chain couples TRBV28 to TRBJ1-2; no clear D gene. The CDR3 length is 14 residues. The germline V gene encodes CDR1 MDHEN and CDR2 SYDVKM. V lost 3 bases and J 9 bases, leaving 17 bases between the germline ends. The CDR3: CASSLARREGSYTF. CDR3 in DNA: TGTGCCAGCAGTTTGGCCCGGCGGGAAGGAAGCTACACCTTC.

This chain links TRBV19 with TRBJ2-2; a weak D match, TRBD2 (5 bases). The V gene's germline CDR1 is LNHDA and CDR2 SQIVND (reference sequence). CDR3 length: 14 amino acids. Trimming cost V 1 base and J 6 bases, with 9 bases left between them. The DNA for the CDR3 is TGTGCCAGTAGTATAGCACGGGGAGCCGGGGAGCTGTTTTTT. Residues: CASSIARGAGELFF.

The chain uses TRBV29-1 and TRBJ2-5, with 8 bases that match TRBD2. This CDR3 is built from 15 residues. The ends lost 4 bases at V and 5 bases at J; junction bases unmatched: 12. Germline assignment: CDR1 SQVTM and CDR2 ANQGSEA. CDR3 region: CSVAPQTGGLETQYF. CDR3 bases: TGCAGCGTTGCCCCACAGACGGGAGGGCTGGAGACCCAGTACTTC.

The V gene is TRBV7-9, the J gene TRBJ1-3; 7 bases are shared with TRBD1. The germline V gene has CDR1 SEHNR and CDR2 FQNEAQ (reference sequence). This CDR3 comprises 16 residues. The V gene end was trimmed by 5 bases and the J gene end by 3 bases; junction bases not matched to a gene: 10. CDR3 protein: CASSQAEGGGGNTIYF. The CDR3 DNA sequence: TGTGCCAGCAGCCAAGCGGAAGGGGGCGGTGGAAACACCATATATTTT. Supplemented by reference TRBV7-9 and TRBJ1-3, the full variable domain reads DTGVSQNPRHKITKRGQNVTFRCDPISEHNRLYWYRQTLGQGPEFLTYFQNEAQLEKSRLLSDRFSAERPKGSFSTLEIQRTEQGDSAMYLCASSQAEGGGGNTIYFGEGSWLTVV.

The genes are TRBV4-1 and TRBJ2-5; possibly TRBD1 for D (6 bases). With the DNA end fitting TRBJ2-7 better, the J assignment may be wrong. CDR1 MGHRA and CDR2 YSYEKL come from the germline V gene. CDR3 length equals 15 residues. The CDR3 nucleotides are TGCGCCAGCAGCCAGCAGGGGTTGTTTATCTACGAGCAGTACTTC. Encoded protein: CASSQQGLFIYEQYF.

V and J are TRBV7-3 and TRBJ2-7; weak D call: TRBD1 (5 bases). The CDR3 is 13 amino acids. Germline loops: CDR1 SGHTA, CDR2 FQGTGA. V lost 2 bases and J lost 6, with 11 bases in between. As DNA, the CDR3 is TGTGCCAGCAGCTTAGCAGGGTGGAGCGAGCAGTACTTC. Encoded protein: CASSLAGWSEQYF.

The chain joins TRBV27 to TRBJ1-5; 9 bases agree with TRBD1. V gave up 8 bases and J gave up 6 bases; unmatched junction bases: 5. The CDR3 sequence is 13 residues long. The germline CDR1 and CDR2 sequences are MNHEY and SMNVEV (reference sequence). CDR3 sequence (DNA): TGTGCCAGCCTTGACAGGGGGGTTCAGCCCCAGCATTTT. Its translation: CASLDRGVQPQHF.

The V gene is TRBV6-5, the J gene TRBJ1-2, with 7 positions matching TRBD1. The CDR3 extends over 15 amino acids. Germline V gives CDR1 MNHEY, CDR2 SVGAGI. Trimming took 6 bases from V and 1 from J; bases not matched to a gene: 8. For the CDR3, the DNA is TGTGCCAGCAGCTTCCGGGACAGCTATAACTATGGCTACACCTTC. Translated: CASSFRDSYNYGYTF.

This clone was counted between two and nine times. The gene calls are TRBV4-1 and TRBJ2-7; D call uncertain. The germline V gene has CDR1 MGHRA and CDR2 YSYEKL. V was pared by 0 bases and J by 3 bases, with 9 bases between. The CDR3 runs 14 residues. The CDR3 sequence: CASSQEGSLYEQYF. The CDR3 nucleotides read TGCGCCAGCAGCCAAGAGGGCAGCCTCTACGAGCAGTACTTC.

There are many counts of this clone. The CDR3 DNA is TGTGCCAGCAGTATATCAGAGGGGGGGCCGCCCCAGCATTTT. Translation gives CASSISEGGPPQHF. V gene TRBV6-5 combines with J gene TRBJ1-5, with a tentative D call TRBD1 (6 bases). Germline V gene sequence: CDR1 MNHEY, CDR2 SVGAGI. The V end was cut by 5 bases, the J end by 9 bases, with 17 bases between. The CDR3 length is 14 residues.

The CDR3 here is CATSSHPGTGSHEQYF. Here the CDR3 DNA reads TGTGCCACCAGCAGCCATCCCGGGACAGGGTCCCACGAGCAGTACTTC. V gene TRBV15 combines with J gene TRBJ2-7; 9 bases are a match to TRBD1. V lost 3 bases to trimming and J lost 5 bases; unmatched junction nucleotides: 11. The germline gives CDR1 LNHNV, CDR2 YYDKDF (reference sequence). CDR3 size: 16 residues.

This clone occurred once. The chain couples TRBV7-2 to TRBJ2-3, with 9 bases that match TRBD1. The CDR3 is made up of 17 amino acids. CDR1 SGHTA and CDR2 FQGNSA come from the germline V gene. The V gene end was trimmed by 1 base and the J gene end by 2 bases; junction bases not matched to a gene: 7. The CDR3 DNA reads as TGTGCCAGCAGCTTAGGTCCTTGGGACAGGGACACAGATACGCAGTATTTT. Translated: CASSLGPWDRDTDTQYF.

This clone turned up a few times. The V and J genes are TRBV7-3 and TRBJ2-6; no reliable D call. The ends were cut back, 4 bases at V and 4 bases at J, with 5 bases in the middle. Germline assignment: CDR1 SGHTA and CDR2 FQGTGA. This CDR3 comprises 13 residues. CDR3 coding DNA: TGTGCCAGCAGCTCCCAAGGGGCCAACGTCCTGACTTTC. Protein product: CASSSQGANVLTF.

The V and J genes are TRBV5-4 and TRBJ1-2; the D is unclear. Trimming pared 0 bases from V and 4 bases from J, leaving 13 bases between. Germline-derived CDR1 and CDR2 are SGHNT and YYREEE (reference sequence). The CDR3 sequence is 15 residues long. DNA for the CDR3: TGTGCCAGCAGCTTGGAACCGGGTAGCGTCTATGGCTACACCTTC. Its translation: CASSLEPGSVYGYTF.

In DNA form, the CDR3 reads TGTGCCAGTAGTCGGAGCGGGAGGGTTTACGAGCAGTACTTC. Translated, it gives CASSRSGRVYEQYF. This chain links TRBV19 with TRBJ2-7; 10 nucleotides agree with TRBD2. Germline loops: CDR1 LNHDA, CDR2 SQIVND (reference sequence). J was trimmed by 4 bases and V by 5 bases; bases with no gene match: 5. CDR3 size: 14 residues.

The rearrangement uses TRBV12-5 and TRBJ1-2, with D possibly being TRBD1 (6 bases). V was trimmed by 6 bases and J by 8 bases, leaving 16 bases between them. The germline V gene encodes CDR1 LGHNT and CDR2 FRNRAP. The CDR3 runs to 13 residues. The CDR3 here is CASGDKTGGGYTF. CDR3 DNA: TGTGCTAGTGGCGATAAGACAGGAGGAGGCTACACCTTC. Filled out from reference TRBV12-5 and TRBJ1-2, the complete variable domain reads DARVTQTPRHKVTEMGQEVTMRCQPILGHNTVFWYRQTMMQGLELLAYFRNRAPLDDSGMPKDRFSAEMPDATLATLKIQPSEPRDSAVYFCASGDKTGGGYTFGSGTRLTVV.

This sequence joins TRBV9 and TRBJ2-5; TRBD2 matches at 9 bases. The junction had 12 bases not matched to a gene; V was cut back by 4 bases and J by 5 bases. The CDR3 has 16 amino acids. CDR1 is SGDLS, CDR2 YYNGEE, per germline. CDR3 sequence (DNA): TGTGCCAGCAGCTCCCGCCGCCTGGCGGGAGGGGAGACCCAGTACTTC. Encoded protein: CASSSRRLAGGETQYF. Combining the CDR3 with reference TRBV9 and TRBJ2-5 gives the whole variable domain DSGVTQTPKHLITATGQRVTLRCSPRSGDLSVYWYQQSLDQGLQFLIQYYNGEERAKGNILERFSAQQFPDLHSELNLSSLELGDSALYFCASSSRRLAGGETQYFGPGTRLLVL.

The chain has TRBV29-1 and TRBJ2-1; 11 bases align to TRBD1. The CDR3 sequence is 12 residues long. V trimming: 7 bases; J trimming: 7 bases; junction bases outside the gene matches: 3. Germline lookup yields CDR1 SQVTM and CDR2 ANQGSEA. The CDR3: CSGGQGDNEQFF. Here the CDR3 DNA reads TGCAGCGGGGGACAGGGGGATAATGAGCAGTTCTTC.

The genes are TRBV7-9 and TRBJ2-3; 11 positions match TRBD2. Germline loops: CDR1 SEHNR, CDR2 FQNEAQ (reference sequence). Germline trimming cut 3 bases from V and 8 bases from J; bases unmatched to any gene: 7. This CDR3 is 15 amino acids long. In nucleotides, the CDR3 is TGTGCCAGCAGCTTTGGGACTAGCGGTCGGGGTACGCAGTATTTT. It codes for CASSFGTSGRGTQYF.

The rearrangement uses TRBV5-1 and TRBJ2-6; 10 bases agree with TRBD1. This CDR3 contains 18 residues. Germline CDR1 reads SGHRS; CDR2 reads YFSETQ. The junction had 6 bases not matched to a gene; V was cut back by 1 base and J by 2 bases. The CDR3 region has the DNA TGCGCCAGCAGCTTGATTGGGACAGGGGCTACTGGGGCCAACGTCCTGACTTTC. Amino acid sequence: CASSLIGTGATGANVLTF. Full variable domain (outside the CDR3, taken from reference TRBV5-1 and TRBJ2-6): KAGVTQTPRYLIKTRGQQVTLSCSPISGHRSVSWYQQTPGQGLQFLFEYFSETQRNKGNFPGRFSGRQFSNSRSEMNVSTLELGDSALYLCASSLIGTGATGANVLTFGAGSRLTVL.

The chain links TRBV18 to TRBJ2-2; D is unclear. Deletions cut 1 base from V and 4 bases from J, with 7 bases between. CDR3 length equals 14 residues. CDR1 is KGHSH, CDR2 LQKENI, per germline. CDR3 protein: CASSPRLGTGELFF. The CDR3 region has the DNA TGTGCCAGCTCACCACGACTTGGCACCGGGGAGCTGTTTTTT.

The chain has TRBV5-1 and TRBJ1-3; the match to TRBD1 covers 10 bases. The CDR3 has 18 residues. V dropped 3 bases and J dropped 0; count of bases not matched to a gene: 9. Germline V gene sequence: CDR1 SGHRS, CDR2 YFSETQ. For the CDR3, the DNA is TGCGCCAGCAGCTCCACCCCGGGACAGGGGAGCTCTGGAAACACCATATATTTT. It is translated as CASSSTPGQGSSGNTIYF.

The V and J genes are TRBV7-2 and TRBJ2-7, with 9 bases lining up with TRBD2. Germline V gives CDR1 SGHTA, CDR2 FQGNSA. The CDR3 runs 17 residues. The trim removed 1 base at V and 6 bases at J, leaving 13 bases unmatched. In DNA form, the CDR3 reads TGTGCCAGCAGCTTAGGGGGGGCGATAGCGGGAGCGTTCGAGCAGTACTTC. This sequence encodes CASSLGGAIAGAFEQYF. The variable domain in full, completed from reference TRBV7-2 and TRBJ2-7, reads GAGVSQSPSNKVTEKGKDVELRCDPISGHTALYWYRQSLGQGLEFLIYFQGNSAPDKSGLPSDRFSAERTGGSVSTLTIQRTQQEDSAVYLCASSLGGAIAGAFEQYFGPGTRLTVT.

This clone was seen a few times. The chain links TRBV5-4 to TRBJ1-4, with TRBD1 matching over 7 bases. Looked up from germline, CDR1 is SGHNT and CDR2 is YYREEE (reference sequence). The CDR3 spans 14 residues. V trimming: 4 bases; J trimming: 6 bases; junction bases outside the gene matches: 6. The CDR3 region has the DNA TGTGCCAGCAGCAGGGGACAGTGGGATGAAAAACTGTTTTTT. Residues: CASSRGQWDEKLFF.